This TCR beta chain emerged from a study of CD8+ T cells in alopecia areata. CDR1 and CDR2 (germline): LGHNA, YNFKEQ. CDR3 length: 16 amino acids. The V and J ends lost 4 bases and 8 bases, in that order; junction bases with no gene match: 16. RNA extraction and reverse transcription yielded cDNA as sequencing template. Only in-frame clones appear in the TCRdb table, and some are missing; sequencing was by immunoSEQ multiplex PCR. The table lists about 140,000 clones, approximately 50% of them singletons. The sample consisted of CD4+ T cells sorted from blood, taken at week 0. The rearrangement uses TRBV4-2 and TRBJ2-7, with 8 nucleotides matching TRBD2. The receptor was isolated from a human donor with alopecia areata. CDR3 bases: TGTGCCAGCAGCCTCCAGGAGGTCGGGACGGGGGGGAAGCAGTACTTC. The encoded protein is CASSLQEVGTGGKQYF.